The rows below give T cell receptor beta chains drawn from one sample of a study of blood T cell repertoires in COVID-19. The method was immunoSEQ multiplex PCR; TCRdb's version includes in-frame clones alone and lacks a portion of them. The table lists 200,000 to 250,000 clones, roughly 80% of them singletons, with 4.8% in the top ten. Sequencing was performed on PBMCs or T cells enriched from blood (not recorded which). The receptors here all came from a woman aged 50 to 60 who had been exposed to COVID-19. The CDR3 runs from the conserved cysteine through the conserved F or W. Fields, in order: J gene, V gene, D gene, clone size, CDR3 protein, CDR3 DNA. A D gene is named only where the DNA matches it firmly. Some rows have no size entry. The others give once, few or many, or a class for an expanded clone.

>TRBJ1-2|TRBV19|-|-
CASSNLEGLYGYTF
TGTGCCAGTAGTAATTTGGAGGGCCTCTATGGCTACACCTTC
>TRBJ1-1|TRBV7-9|TRBD1|-
CASSLARGLPRNTEAFF
TGTGCCAGCAGCTTAGCCAGGGGGCTCCCCCGGAACACTGAAGCTTTCTTT
>TRBJ1-5|TRBV7-8|TRBD1|-
CASSLGTQGALGQPQHF
TGTGCCAGCAGCTTGGGGACTCAGGGGGCGCTTGGACAGCCCCAGCATTTT
>TRBJ2-7|TRBV7-9|-|-
CASRPGPSYEQYF
TGTGCCAGCAGACCAGGCCCCTCCTACGAGCAGTACTTC
>TRBJ2-3|TRBV5-4|-|-
CASSLGGFTDTQYF
TGTGCCAGCAGCTTGGGAGGCTTCACAGATACGCAGTATTTT
>TRBJ1-3|TRBV28|-|-
CASSFVRGLGNTIYF
TGTGCCAGCAGTTTCGTCAGGGGATTAGGAAACACCATATATTTT
>TRBJ1-2|TRBV19|-|-
CASSSPVGGRGNYGYTF
TGTGCCAGTAGTTCCCCTGTAGGTGGCAGGGGAAACTATGGCTACACCTTC
>TRBJ1-6|TRBV6-5|-|once
CASKGQERNSPLHF
TGTGCCAGCAAAGGACAAGAACGTAATTCACCCCTCCACTTT
>TRBJ2-5|TRBV24-1|-|-
CATSDYVGHEETQYF
TGTGCCACCAGTGATTACGTCGGACATGAAGAGACCCAGTACTTC
>TRBJ1-2|TRBV5-1|TRBD1|-
CASSLGDRDYGYTF
TGCGCCAGCAGCTTGGGCGACAGGGACTATGGCTACACCTTC
>TRBJ1-2|TRBV10-3|-|-
CAICPDTNYGYTF
TGTGCCATTTGCCCGGACACTAACTATGGCTACACCTTC
>TRBJ1-6|TRBV30|-|-
CAWRDTNSPLHF
TGTGCCTGGAGGGACACCAATTCACCCCTCCACTTT
>TRBJ2-1|TRBV4-3|TRBD2|-
CASSQGIGGVNEQFF
TGCGCCAGCAGCCAAGGCATCGGGGGGGTGAATGAGCAGTTCTTC
>TRBJ2-3|TRBV3-1/TRBV3-2|TRBD2|-
CASSQFQRGGTDTQYF
TGTGCCAGCAGCCAATTTCAACGGGGGGGGACAGATACGCAGTATTTT
>TRBJ2-2|TRBV5-1|TRBD2|-
CASSQRTSGGNTGELFF
TGCGCCAGCAGCCAACGGACTAGCGGGGGAAACACCGGGGAGCTGTTTTTT
>TRBJ1-3|TRBV20-1|-|-
CSAETENTIYF
TGCAGTGCGGAAACAGAAAACACCATATATTTT
>TRBJ1-1|TRBV7-2|-|-
CASSLGGGAREVAFF
TGTGCCAGCAGCTTAGGCGGGGGAGCCCGGGAGGTGGCTTTCTTT
>TRBJ1-2|TRBV12-3/TRBV12-4|-|-
CASSLSLGRYTF
TGTGCCAGCAGTTTAAGTTTGGGGCGCTACACCTTC
>TRBJ1-1|TRBV18|-|-
CASASKMNTEAFF
TGTGCCAGCGCTTCTAAGATGAACACTGAAGCTTTCTTT
>TRBJ1-1|TRBV6-1|-|-
CASSETRMNTEAFF
TGTGCCAGCAGTGAAACCAGAATGAACACTGAAGCTTTCTTT
>TRBJ1-4|TRBV11-2|-|-
CASSFDRTVEKLFF
TGTGCCAGCAGCTTCGACAGGACGGTCGAAAAACTGTTTTTT
>TRBJ1-1|TRBV4-1|-|-
CASSQGGRGWGTEAFF
TGCGCCAGCAGCCAAGGAGGAAGGGGTTGGGGCACTGAAGCTTTCTTT
>TRBJ2-2|TRBV9|-|-
CASKGSGTGELFF
TGTGCCAGCAAAGGATCGGGCACCGGGGAGCTGTTTTTT
>TRBJ1-2|TRBV19|TRBD1|-
CASRLTGGNYGYTF
TGTGCCAGTAGGCTGACAGGGGGGAACTATGGCTACACCTTC
>TRBJ2-5|TRBV27|TRBD2|-
CASSFAGTREETQYF
TGTGCCAGCAGTTTCGCCGGGACTAGGGAAGAGACCCAGTACTTC
>TRBJ1-4|TRBV6-5|TRBD1|-
CASSYDSGGTLFF
TGTGCCAGCAGTTACGACTCAGGGGGCACACTGTTTTTT
>TRBJ1-1|TRBV2|TRBD1|-
CASSRGQGMNTEAFF
TGTGCCAGCAGTCGAGGACAGGGGATGAACACTGAAGCTTTCTTT
>TRBJ2-2|TRBV24-1|-|-
CATSDLSLRGSKTGELFF
TGTGCCACCAGTGATTTGTCGTTAAGGGGGTCAAAAACCGGGGAGCTGTTTTTT